A selection of T cell receptor beta chains follows, all from one sample in a study of tumor-infiltrating lymphocytes in glioblastoma multiforme. From the multiplex PCR reads, TCRdb called clonotypes with MiXCR, one entry per CDR3 protein. The sample lists approximately 9,600 distinct CDR3 sequences; around 71% were seen once. Input material: brain tumor tissue. Receptor source: a male donor with glioblastoma. Each CDR3 is given with its conserved first and last residue. Each record gives: V gene, clone size, J gene, D gene, CDR3 DNA, CDR3 protein. The D gene is left open where the match is weak. Clone size appears in some rows only: once, few, many, or a class for an expanded clone.

TRBV6-2/TRBV6-3	-	TRBJ2-3	-	TGTGCCAGCAGCACGACACCGAATACAGATACTCGGTATTTT	CASSTTPNTDTRYF
TRBV4-1	-	TRBJ1-1	-	TGCGCCAGCAGCCAAGACGTTTCGTCTGAAGCGTTCTTT	CASSQDVSSEAFF
TRBV12-3/TRBV12-4	-	TRBJ2-7	TRBD2	TGTGCCAGCAGTTTAGCGGGAGGGGTGGAAGAGCAGTACTTC	CASSLAGGVEEQYF
TRBV12-3/TRBV12-4	-	TRBJ2-3	-	TGTGCCAGCACCCTAACTTTGGGTACGCAGTATTTT	CASTLTLGTQYF
TRBV20-1	-	TRBJ2-7	TRBD2	TGCAGTGCTAGAGATCGCACTAGCGGACTCAGCCCCTACGAGCAGTACTTC	CSARDRTSGLSPYEQYF
TRBV12-3/TRBV12-4	once	TRBJ2-4	-	TGTGCCAGCAGTTTATCCAGTCTAGCCAAAAACATTCAGTACTTC	CASSLSSLAKNIQYF
TRBV4-1	medium-sized	TRBJ2-1	TRBD2	TGCGCCAGCAGCCAAGCCGGGACTACCTACAATGAGCAGTTCTTC	CASSQAGTTYNEQFF
TRBV20-1	-	TRBJ1-2	TRBD1	TGCAGTGCAAACCGCCGACAGGGGAATGGCTACACCTTC	CSANRRQGNGYTF
TRBV6-5	-	TRBJ1-6	-	TGTGCCAGCAGTTACAAAGGGGGTCGACCCCTCCGCTTT	CASSYKGGRPLRF
TRBV11-2	-	TRBJ2-2	TRBD2	TGTGCCAGCAGCTTAGTTCGTTCCAGCGGGGGCTCGAACACCGGGGAGCTGTTTTTT	CASSLVRSSGGSNTGELFF
TRBV29-1	many	TRBJ2-7	-	TGCAGCGTTTCCGGGTCGAGCTCCTACGAGCAGTACTTC	CSVSGSSSYEQYF
TRBV29-1	-	TRBJ1-5	-	TGCAGCGTTGACGGGGGCTACGGTCAGCCCCAGCATTTT	CSVDGGYGQPQHF
TRBV29-1	-	TRBJ2-1	-	TGCAGCGTTGGGTGGCGGCAGGTGTGCAATGAGCAGTTCTTC	CSVGWRQVCNEQFF
TRBV6-2/TRBV6-3	-	TRBJ2-6	-	TGTGCCAGCAGTCGGGACGGGGCTGATGGGGCCAACGTCCTGACTTTC	CASSRDGADGANVLTF
TRBV7-9	-	TRBJ2-2	-	TGTGCCAGCAGCTTAGTGGAGGATGGCACCGGGGAGCTGTACTTC	CASSLVEDGTGELYF
TRBV29-1	-	TRBJ2-4	-	TGCAGCGCCCAAAGTTCGCTAGCCAAAAACATTCAGTACTTC	CSAQSSLAKNIQYF
TRBV6-1	once	TRBJ2-2	TRBD2	TGTGCCAGCAGCTCCAGCCTAGCGGGAGCAGGTGGCGGGGAGCTGTTTTTT	CASSSSLAGAGGGELFF
TRBV11-2	few	TRBJ1-1	TRBD1	TGTGCCAGCAGCTTAGTACAGGGGGTAGCTTTCTTT	CASSLVQGVAFF
TRBV6-1	-	TRBJ2-1	TRBD2	TGTGCCAGCAGACTACTAGCGGGAGACTACAGTGAGCAGTCCTTC	CASRLLAGDYSEQSF
TRBV6-5	few	TRBJ2-7	-	TGTGCCAGCAGAACCCCGAGGCTGGCAGGGGACTACGAGCAGTACTTC	CASRTPRLAGDYEQYF
TRBV29-1	-	TRBJ2-3	-	TGCAGCGTTGAGGAAAGTAAGCAGTATTTT	CSVEESKQYF
TRBV20-1	-	TRBJ2-5	-	TGCAGTGCGCACTGGGGGGAGACCCAGTACTTC	CSAHWGETQYF
TRBV11-1	-	TRBJ1-1	TRBD1	TGTGCCAGCAATTTCCCGGGTACAGGGGGCACTGAAGCTTTCTTT	CASNFPGTGGTEAFF
TRBV11-3	-	TRBJ2-1	-	TGTGCCAGCAGCTTAAACCGAAACAATGAGCAGTTCTTC	CASSLNRNNEQFF
TRBV13	-	TRBJ1-1	-	TGTGCCAGCAGCCCATCCGGGCACGGCCCCACTGAAGCTTTCTTT	CASSPSGHGPTEAFF
TRBV7-8	-	TRBJ1-2	TRBD1	TGTGCCAGCAGTCCCCGGGACAGGGGGCAGAGTGGCTACACCTTC	CASSPRDRGQSGYTF
TRBV12-3/TRBV12-4	-	TRBJ2-3	TRBD2	TGTGCCAGCAGAACCGGACTAGCGGGAGGCAAAGGGCGAGATACGGAGTATTTT	CASRTGLAGGKGRDTEYF
TRBV5-4	-	TRBJ2-1	-	TGTGCCAGCAGCTTGAGGCTAGCAGGGTTTGAGCGGTTCTTC	CASSLRLAGFERFF
TRBV4-1	few	TRBJ2-7	-	TGCGCCAGCGGCCAAGGGGGGTATGAGCAGTACTTC	CASGQGGYEQYF
TRBV5-6	-	TRBJ2-2	TRBD2	TGTGCCAGCAGCTTGCTAGCGGGAGCTTCTACAGGGGAGCTGTTTTTT	CASSLLAGASTGELFF